This passage covers 22 T cell receptor beta chains from one sample sequenced in a study of T cells after yellow fever vaccination (dated by TCRdb to 2018 to 2020). Library preparation was by 5' RACE. TCRdb lists the instrument as Illumina HiSeq 2500. In-frame beta chains were kept once TCRdb had trimmed the public reads at Q25 with fastp and called clones with MiXCR. All rows with the same CDR3 protein become a single entry with the most common DNA and genes. The sample includes hundreds of thousands of distinct CDR3 sequences, with roughly 14% observed a single time. Of the sample, more than 12% is held by the ten largest clones. The treatment or condition tag for this specimen amounts to: live attenuated yellow fever vaccine strain. Sample: PBMCs, taken on the day of the yellow fever booster vaccination. The receptors stem from a young man who received the YFV17D yellow fever vaccine.

There are a few counts of this clonotype. CDR3 loop: CATSRDAGGYSYEQYF. CDR3 nucleotide sequence: TGTGCCACCAGCAGAGATGCGGGCGGATACTCCTACGAGCAGTACTTC. The chain employs TRBV15 and TRBJ2-7; tentatively, D is TRBD2 (5 bases). The CDR3 has 16 residues. V shed 0 bases and J shed 0 bases, with 12 bases lying between them. Germline CDR1 LNHNV, CDR2 YYDKDF (reference sequence). Using reference TRBV15 and TRBJ2-7 for the parts outside the CDR3, the full variable domain is DAMVIQNPRYQVTQFGKPVTLSCSQTLNHNVMYWYQQKSSQAPKLLFHYYDKDFNNEADTPDNFQSRRPNTSFCFLDIRSPGLGDTAMYLCATSRDAGGYSYEQYFGPGTRLTVT.

This clonotype was detected only a few times. The rearrangement joins TRBV12-3 or TRBV12-4 to TRBJ2-7; 7 nucleotides align to TRBD2. The CDR3 has 13 residues. V shed 6 bases, J shed 10 bases, and the junction held 12 bases outside the gene matches. For the CDR3, the DNA is TGTGCCAGCAGAACGAGGACTAGTCAAAATCAGTACTTC. This translates into CASRTRTSQNQYF.

This clonotype has just a few counts. The chain recombines TRBV20-1 with TRBJ2-7, with TRBD2 matching 8 bases. Germline CDR1 DFQATT, CDR2 SNEGSKA (reference sequence). The CDR3 totals 12 residues. With V trimmed by 2 bases and J by 3 bases, 0 bases remained unmatched. CDR3 DNA: TGCAGTGCTAGACTAGCGGGCTACGAGCAGTACTTC. Residues: CSARLAGYEQYF.

This clonotype was recorded at least ten times. DNA of the CDR3: TGCGCCAGCAGCTTGGCCCCGGGGAATGAGCAGTTCTTC. The encoded protein is CASSLAPGNEQFF. The gene calls are TRBV5-1 and TRBJ2-1; D may be TRBD2 (5 bases). V was pared by 0 bases and J by 7 bases, with 8 bases between. CDR1 SGHRS and CDR2 YFSETQ come from the germline V gene. This CDR3 is built from 13 residues.

The genes are TRBV6-2 or TRBV6-3 and TRBJ1-1, with 7 positions matching TRBD1. J lost 4 bases, V lost 6 bases, and 14 bases had no gene match. Germline V gene lookup returns CDR1 MNHEY and CDR2 SVGEGT. CDR3 length: 16 residues. CDR3: CASRRFGTVPTTEAFF. The CDR3 DNA reads TGTGCCAGCAGACGTTTCGGGACAGTTCCGACCACTGAAGCTTTCTTT.

This clonotype was seen a handful of times. The rearrangement joins TRBV12-3 or TRBV12-4 to TRBJ1-6, with D hard to call. V was pared by 10 bases and J by 4 bases, with 11 bases between. This CDR3 has 13 residues. Written as DNA, the CDR3 is TGTGCCACCACGGAGAGGTATAATTCACCCCTCCACTTT. Residues: CATTERYNSPLHF.

This rearrangement joins TRBV20-1 to TRBJ2-7; 10 positions match TRBD2. This CDR3 has 17 residues. Germline-derived CDR1 and CDR2 are DFQATT and SNEGSKA (reference sequence). The J segment lost 4 bases and the V segment lost 4 bases, leaving 16 bases of the junction unmatched. The CDR3 sequence: CSATVMGGAGGAYEQYF. The DNA for the CDR3 is TGCAGTGCTACCGTAATGGGGGGAGCGGGAGGGGCTTACGAGCAGTACTTC.

This chain connects TRBV4-1 to TRBJ2-6, with 8 bases matching TRBD1. This CDR3 has 18 residues. Germline CDR1 is MGHRA and CDR2 is YSYEKL. Trimming took 0 bases from V and 4 from J; bases not matched to a gene: 8. CDR3 amino acids: CASSQERQGAGGANVLTF. CDR3 DNA: TGCGCCAGCAGCCAAGAAAGGCAGGGGGCGGGAGGGGCCAACGTCCTGACTTTC.

This clonotype was seen a few times. V gene TRBV12-3 or TRBV12-4 combines with J gene TRBJ2-3, with D unclear. The germline V and J ends were trimmed by 4 bases and 2 bases, with 7 bases remaining between them. This CDR3 spans 13 amino acids. The CDR3 sequence: CASSYLPTDTQYF. The CDR3 region has the DNA TGTGCCAGCAGTTACCTCCCCACAGATACGCAGTATTTT.

This clonotype was recorded a few times. This sequence joins TRBV10-3 and TRBJ2-4; D is uncertain. V was trimmed by 6 bases and J by 4 bases, leaving 10 bases between them. This CDR3 has 13 amino acids. The germline V gene has CDR1 ENHRY and CDR2 SYGVKD. The CDR3 coding sequence is TGTGCCATCAGCCTGGACCAGAAAAACATTCAGTACTTC. As protein: CAISLDQKNIQYF.

The V and J genes are TRBV10-3 and TRBJ2-1, with 12 positions matching TRBD2. This CDR3 contains 15 residues. The V segment lost 6 bases and the J segment 7 bases; nucleotides outside the gene matches: 7. CDR1 and CDR2 from the germline V gene are ENHRY and SYGVKD. DNA for the CDR3: TGTGCCATCAGGGGGCTAGCGGGAGGGCTTAATGAGCAGTTCTTC. Protein: CAIRGLAGGLNEQFF.

The CDR3 DNA follows: TGCGCCAGCAGCTGGACTCAGAATAACAATGAGCAGTTCTTC. Encoded protein: CASSWTQNNNEQFF. The rearrangement uses TRBV5-1 and TRBJ2-1; D perhaps matches TRBD2 (5 bases). Germline V gene lookup returns CDR1 SGHRS and CDR2 YFSETQ. The CDR3 contains 14 residues. The V and J ends lost 3 bases and 5 bases respectively, with 12 bases between them.

The chain joins TRBV10-2 to TRBJ2-1; D is possibly TRBD1 or TRBD2 (6 bases each). V lost 0 bases, J lost 6 bases, and 18 bases lay in between. Germline values: CDR1 WSHSY, CDR2 SAAADI. The CDR3 has 17 residues. For the CDR3, the DNA is TGCGCCAGCAGTGAGTCGAGACTAGTAGGGGGTCTCAATGAGCAGTTCTTC. Protein sequence: CASSESRLVGGLNEQFF.

This clonotype was counted between two and nine times. V gene TRBV6-5 combines with J gene TRBJ2-3; D ambiguous. Germline V CDR1 and CDR2: MNHEY, SVGAGI. V shed 2 bases and J shed 4 bases, with 13 bases lying between them. The CDR3 totals 15 residues. CDR3 in DNA: TGTGCCAGCAGTTACGTCGGCGGAAGCCCAGATACGCAGTATTTT. Residues: CASSYVGGSPDTQYF.

This clonotype was found a few times. This sequence joins TRBV7-3 and TRBJ2-1; the match to TRBD2 covers 9 bases. Germline assignment: CDR1 SGHTA and CDR2 FQGTGA. The CDR3 is made up of 14 amino acids. V lost 3 bases and J lost 6; bases outside the gene matches: 3. The CDR3 loop reads CASSFSSGSNEQFF. The CDR3, as DNA: TGTGCCAGCAGCTTCAGTAGCGGGAGCAATGAGCAGTTCTTC.

This clonotype was observed a few times. The chain links TRBV5-1 to TRBJ2-1; possibly TRBD1 or TRBD2 for D (7 bases each). Germline CDR1 is SGHRS and CDR2 is YFSETQ. V lost 4 bases and J 3 bases, leaving 14 bases between the germline ends. The CDR3 is 15 amino acids. In DNA, the CDR3 is TGCGCCAGCAGCAGCGGGACAGCCAACTACAATGAGCAGTTCTTC. Translating it yields CASSSGTANYNEQFF.

This clonotype showed up many times. The genes are TRBV5-6 and TRBJ2-2; the D is unclear. The CDR3 covers 14 residues. V was clipped by 5 bases and J by 0 bases, with 8 bases between them. Germline V gene lookup returns CDR1 SGHDT and CDR2 YYEEEE. CDR3: CASRVGSNTGELFF. CDR3 nucleotide sequence: TGTGCCAGCAGAGTTGGATCGAACACCGGGGAGCTGTTTTTT.

This clonotype was seen more than once but under ten times. V and J are TRBV6-1 and TRBJ2-5, with D possibly TRBD1 on 6 matching bases. Trimming took 7 bases from V and 6 from J, leaving 15 bases between them. The CDR3 covers 13 residues. The germline V gene has CDR1 MNHNS and CDR2 SASEGT. CDR3 in amino acids: CASTSQGSQTQYF. The CDR3 region has the DNA TGTGCCAGCACCTCACAGGGCTCCCAGACCCAGTACTTC.

This clonotype appeared a few times. The rearrangement joins TRBV5-1 to TRBJ2-7; D is unresolved. The germline gives CDR1 SGHRS, CDR2 YFSETQ. V was shortened by 7 bases and J by 7 bases, with 18 bases between the two germline ends. CDR3 length: 13 amino acids. The CDR3 spells CASSLGSLGEQYF. The DNA of the CDR3 is TGCGCCAGCTCCTTGGGATCCCTGGGGGAGCAGTACTTC.

The chain links TRBV7-2 to TRBJ2-7; D is possibly TRBD2 (6 bases). The CDR3 has 14 residues. Germline lookup yields CDR1 SGHTA and CDR2 FQGNSA. V was pared by 1 base and J by 6 bases, with 13 bases between. The CDR3 coding sequence is TGTGCCAGCAGCTTAGAGGCGGGACTGAGCGAGCAGTACTTC. It specifies CASSLEAGLSEQYF.

This chain uses TRBV7-2 with TRBJ2-5, with 9 positions matching TRBD2. CDR3 length: 16 amino acids. V was clipped by 0 bases and J by 5 bases; unmatched bases: 7. Germline values: CDR1 SGHTA, CDR2 FQGNSA. CDR3 residues: CASSLASGLASETQYF. As DNA, the CDR3 is TGTGCCAGCAGCTTAGCATCCGGACTAGCGTCGGAGACCCAGTACTTC.

The V call is TRBV3-1, the J call TRBJ2-5; maybe TRBD2 (5 bases). CDR1 and CDR2 from the germline V gene are LGHDT and YNNKEL (reference sequence). Trimming removed 6 bases from V and 7 bases from J, with 15 bases in between. The CDR3 is made up of 13 amino acids. CDR3 coding DNA: TGTGCCAGCAGAAACAGTGAAAGCGGGACCCAGTACTTC. Translated, it gives CASRNSESGTQYF.